One and the same sample provided the 27 T cell receptor beta chains below, sequenced in a study of cytomegalovirus exposure and HLA in healthy donors. PCR used 60 Vbeta primers and 13 Jbeta primers. Data came from immunoSEQ multiplex PCR; TCRdb stores just in-frame clones and leaves some out. The top ten clones hold about 2.2% of a sample with around 140,000 clones, around 78% of them seen once. Sequences were obtained from PBMCs. The receptors were gathered from a woman aged 18-35 years in good health and CMV-seropositive.

The V and J genes are TRBV5-6 and TRBJ2-1, with a possible D match to TRBD2 (6 bases). The CDR3 runs 16 residues. The V end was cut by 2 bases, the J end by 6 bases, with 18 bases between. Germline V lookup: CDR1 SGHDT, CDR2 YYEEEE. CDR3 amino acids: CASSFPQGGLGNEQFF. In DNA form, the CDR3 reads TGTGCCAGCAGCTTCCCCCAGGGAGGTTTGGGCAATGAGCAGTTCTTC.

The chain links TRBV5-1 to TRBJ1-6, with 10 bases lining up with TRBD1. The CDR3 length is 18 residues. With V trimmed by 4 bases and J by 7 bases, 14 bases remained unmatched. CDR1 and CDR2 (germline): SGHRS, YFSETQ. Here the CDR3 reads CASSPTGTGEKRNSPLHF. The CDR3 bases are TGCGCCAGCAGCCCGACCGGGACAGGGGAAAAAAGGAATTCACCCCTCCACTTT.

In its sample, this clone was seen a few times. This rearrangement joins TRBV15 to TRBJ2-6; no reliable D call. Deletions cut 1 base from V and 4 bases from J, with 5 bases between. CDR3 length equals 14 residues. Germline CDR1 is LNHNV and CDR2 is YYDKDF (reference sequence). CDR3: CATSRVEGANVLTF. CDR3 coding DNA: TGTGCCACCAGCAGAGTGGAGGGGGCCAACGTCCTGACTTTC.

This clone turned up a few times. Written as DNA, the CDR3 is TGTGCCAGCAGCCTTTGGTCTCCCCGGGGCTCCTACAATGAGCAGTTCTTC. Its protein product is CASSLWSPRGSYNEQFF. The chain employs TRBV7-9 and TRBJ2-1; possibly TRBD2 for D (5 bases). The CDR3 covers 17 residues. Trimming shortened V by 5 bases and J by 0 bases, and 17 bases separated the two germline ends. Germline loops: CDR1 SEHNR, CDR2 FQNEAQ (reference sequence). Together with reference TRBV7-9 and TRBJ2-1, the CDR3 gives the full variable domain: DTGVSQNPRHKITKRGQNVTFRCDPISEHNRLYWYRQTLGQGPEFLTYFQNEAQLEKSRLLSDRFSAERPKGSFSTLEIQRTEQGDSAMYLCASSLWSPRGSYNEQFFGPGTRLTVL.

CDR3 amino acids: CASGQQNQPQHF. DNA of the CDR3: TGTGCCAGCGGACAACAGAACCAGCCCCAGCATTTT. The chain joins TRBV27 to TRBJ1-5; possibly TRBD1 for D (5 bases). The CDR3 is 12 residues long. V lost 8 bases and J 7 bases, leaving 12 bases between the germline ends. Per the germline V gene, CDR1 is MNHEY and CDR2 is SMNVEV (reference sequence).

The DNA of the CDR3 is TGTGCCAGCAGCGTAGGCCACGGACGTGGCGGGCGAGAGACCCAGTACTTC. Amino acid sequence: CASSVGHGRGGRETQYF. This chain connects TRBV9 to TRBJ2-5; tentatively, D is TRBD2 (5 bases). V was cut by 0 bases and J by 4 bases, with 19 bases left in between. This CDR3 has 17 amino acids. In germline, CDR1 is SGDLS, CDR2 YYNGEE.

J is TRBJ2-2 and V is TRBV6-1; the D gene is possibly TRBD1 (6 bases). V lost 7 bases and J lost 1, with 10 bases in between. Germline assignment: CDR1 MNHNS and CDR2 SASEGT. The CDR3 totals 14 residues. CDR3 loop: CASNPTGNTGELFF. CDR3 coding DNA: TGTGCCAGCAACCCGACAGGGAACACCGGGGAGCTGTTTTTT.

This chain uses TRBV6-5 with TRBJ2-5; 9 nucleotides line up with TRBD1. The CDR3 loop spans 14 amino acids. The germline V gene encodes CDR1 MNHEY and CDR2 SVGAGI. V was clipped by 6 bases and J by 5 bases; unmatched bases: 7. CDR3: CASSLDRGWETQYF. CDR3 coding DNA: TGTGCCAGCAGCCTAGACAGGGGGTGGGAGACCCAGTACTTC.

The chain uses TRBV7-8 and TRBJ1-6, with TRBD1 as a possible D gene (5 bases). The germline V gene encodes CDR1 SGHVS and CDR2 FQNEAQ. V shed 5 bases and J shed 10 bases, with 15 bases lying between them. This CDR3 has 14 amino acids. CDR3 coding DNA: TGTGCCAGCAGCCCCAGGGAGGGTAACTCACCCCTCCACTTT. It yields the protein CASSPREGNSPLHF.

This clone was counted a few times. Written as DNA, the CDR3 is TGTGCCTCCAAGAGACAGGGTACCTACAATGAGCAGTTCTTC. Amino acids: CASKRQGTYNEQFF. This rearrangement joins TRBV10-3 to TRBJ2-1; 7 bases match TRBD1. Germline V gives CDR1 ENHRY, CDR2 SYGVKD. V dropped 11 bases and J dropped 2; count of bases not matched to a gene: 9. The CDR3 totals 14 residues.

V and J are TRBV6-1 and TRBJ1-1, with a weak D call TRBD1 (6 bases). Germline V gene sequence: CDR1 MNHNS, CDR2 SASEGT. The V end lost 7 bases, the J end lost 5 bases, and 11 bases lay between the germline ends. The CDR3 length is 12 residues. CDR3 residues: CASNDGQTEAFF. The CDR3 nucleotides read TGTGCCAGCAACGACGGACAGACTGAAGCTTTCTTT.

The chain carries TRBV5-4 and TRBJ2-4; D is possibly TRBD1 (6 bases). The CDR3 length is 16 residues. The ends were cut back, 5 bases at V and 6 bases at J, with 21 bases in the middle. The V gene's germline CDR1 is SGHNT and CDR2 YYREEE (reference sequence). This CDR3 reads CASSSKQGRGSNIQYF. The CDR3 nucleotides are TGTGCCAGCAGTTCTAAACAGGGACGTGGGTCAAACATTCAGTACTTC.

This chain uses TRBV5-1 with TRBJ2-3; 9 bases align to TRBD2. The CDR3 extends over 16 amino acids. CDR1 SGHRS and CDR2 YFSETQ come from the germline V gene. After removal of 0 bases from V and 4 bases from J, the junction contained 6 bases not matched to a gene. In DNA, the CDR3 is TGCGCCAGCAGCTTGGCGGGCGGGGGGGCGGCAGATACGCAGTATTTT. Its translation: CASSLAGGGAADTQYF.

This chain uses TRBV25-1 with TRBJ2-5; D possibly corresponds to TRBD1 (5 bases). The germline V and J ends were trimmed by 1 base and 5 bases, with 14 bases remaining between them. Germline CDR1 and CDR2: MGHDK and SYGVNS. This CDR3 is built from 15 residues. CDR3 region: CASSESKQGRETQYF. The CDR3 region has the DNA TGTGCCAGCAGTGAATCTAAGCAGGGTCGGGAGACCCAGTACTTC.

The rearrangement uses TRBV29-1 and TRBJ1-2, with 12 bases lining up with TRBD1. Germline values: CDR1 SQVTM, CDR2 ANQGSEA. The CDR3 runs to 15 residues. The junction had 4 bases not matched to a gene; V was cut back by 1 base and J by 4 bases. This CDR3 reads CSVEAGTGGLYGYTF. CDR3 DNA: TGCAGCGTTGAAGCAGGGACAGGGGGCCTCTATGGCTACACCTTC.

In this sample, this clone turned up a few times. The chain joins TRBV28 to TRBJ1-3, with a tentative D call TRBD1 (6 bases). Germline V CDR1 and CDR2: MDHEN, SYDVKM. Trimming removed 7 bases from V and 5 bases from J, with 27 bases in between. The CDR3 is 18 residues long. CDR3 coding DNA: TGTGCCAGCAAATCAGGGGCCGGTTGGGCTCAAGAGAGAAACACCATATATTTT. Its translation is CASKSGAGWAQERNTIYF.

This chain connects TRBV7-9 to TRBJ2-5, with a tentative D call TRBD1 (6 bases). Trimming left V 4 bases short and J 1 base short, with 10 bases between. The CDR3 sequence is 14 residues long. Germline CDR1 reads SEHNR; CDR2 reads FQNEAQ (reference sequence). CDR3 sequence (DNA): TGTGCCAGCAGCTGGGACACCCTCCAAGAGACCCAGTACTTC. It yields the protein CASSWDTLQETQYF.

This clone was observed a single time. The chain joins TRBV10-3 to TRBJ1-2; a possible D gene is TRBD1 (6 bases). In germline, CDR1 is ENHRY, CDR2 SYGVKD. With 8 bases removed from V and 7 bases from J, the gap between germline ends came to 17 bases. CDR3 length: 13 residues. The chain's CDR3 is CAIGSQGLSGYTF. The DNA for the CDR3 is TGTGCCATCGGTTCCCAGGGGTTAAGTGGCTACACCTTC.

The CDR3 loop reads CASSLERINEQFF. In DNA form, the CDR3 reads TGTGCCAGCAGCTTAGAGCGTATTAATGAGCAGTTCTTC. The chain is built from TRBV11-2 and TRBJ2-1; D is uncertain. This CDR3 has 13 amino acids. Trimming took 0 bases from V and 7 from J, leaving 7 bases between them. CDR1 SGHAT and CDR2 FQNNGV come from the germline V gene.

CDR3 DNA: TGCGCCAGCAGTGATATAGGCAGCTTGACTTCCGAGCAGTACTTC. Protein product: CASSDIGSLTSEQYF. The chain carries TRBV10-2 and TRBJ2-7; D remains unclear. The CDR3 covers 15 residues. Trimming took off 3 bases at V and 6 bases at J, with 18 bases between the two ends. Germline CDR1 WSHSY, CDR2 SAAADI.

The chain joins TRBV2 to TRBJ2-7; a weak D match, TRBD1 (5 bases). The V end was cut by 7 bases, the J end by 4 bases, with 17 bases between. The CDR3 has 14 residues. Germline V CDR1 and CDR2: SNHLY, FYNNEI. The DNA for the CDR3 is TGTGCCAGCACTTCCGACAGAAGATCTTACGAGCAGTACTTC. Amino acid sequence: CASTSDRRSYEQYF. Full variable domain (missing parts from reference TRBV2 and TRBJ2-7): EPEVTQTPSHQVTQMGQEVILRCVPISNHLYFYWYRQILGQKVEFLVSFYNNEISEKSEIFDDQFSVERPDGSNFTLKIRSTKLEDSAMYFCASTSDRRSYEQYFGPGTRLTVT.

The gene calls are TRBV5-5 and TRBJ2-2; TRBD1 is a possible D gene (5 bases). V was clipped by 0 bases and J by 0 bases, with 15 bases between them. The CDR3 is made up of 18 amino acids. Germline lookup yields CDR1 SGHKS and CDR2 YYEKEE (reference sequence). This CDR3 is CASSLVTGSFANTGELFF. The CDR3 DNA is TGTGCCAGCAGCTTGGTTACAGGATCCTTCGCGAACACCGGGGAGCTGTTTTTT.

The chain combines TRBV6-5 with TRBJ2-7, with D perhaps TRBD2 (6 bases). The CDR3 has 14 residues. Trimming removed 6 bases at V and 4 bases at J, with 16 bases between. CDR1 and CDR2 from the germline V gene are MNHEY and SVGAGI. CDR3 DNA: TGTGCCAGCAGACCCCAGGGAGGTGGGTACGAGCAGTACTTC. It yields the protein CASRPQGGGYEQYF.

V gene TRBV2 combines with J gene TRBJ1-5; D is unresolved. Trimming cost V 1 base and J 0 bases, with 4 bases left between them. Germline CDR1 reads SNHLY; CDR2 reads FYNNEI. This CDR3 is 14 amino acids long. CDR3: CASSEGHSNQPQHF. The CDR3 region has the DNA TGTGCCAGCAGTGAAGGTCATAGCAATCAGCCCCAGCATTTT.

This chain joins TRBV30 and TRBJ1-1; D is unclear. V was trimmed by 0 bases and J by 1 base, leaving 6 bases between them. The CDR3 has 13 amino acids. Germline assignment: CDR1 GTSNPN and CDR2 SVGIG (reference sequence). The CDR3 nucleotides are TGTGCCTGGAGTGTAAACAGGAACACTGAAGCTTTCTTT. Amino acids: CAWSVNRNTEAFF.

The chain couples TRBV7-8 to TRBJ1-1; D possibly corresponds to TRBD1 (6 bases). The CDR3 is made up of 14 amino acids. Trimming left V 5 bases short and J 2 bases short, with 12 bases between. Germline V gene lookup returns CDR1 SGHVS and CDR2 FQNEAQ. The CDR3 region is CASSPHRVNTEAFF. In DNA, the CDR3 is TGTGCCAGCAGCCCACACAGGGTTAACACTGAAGCTTTCTTT.

The chain uses TRBV6-5 and TRBJ1-1; D unclear. The CDR3 is 14 residues long. Per germline, CDR1 MNHEY and CDR2 SVGAGI. Trimming pared 5 bases from V and 1 base from J, leaving 11 bases between. CDR3 loop: CASSRAGENTEAFF. Written as DNA, the CDR3 is TGTGCCAGCAGTCGGGCGGGAGAGAACACTGAAGCTTTCTTT.